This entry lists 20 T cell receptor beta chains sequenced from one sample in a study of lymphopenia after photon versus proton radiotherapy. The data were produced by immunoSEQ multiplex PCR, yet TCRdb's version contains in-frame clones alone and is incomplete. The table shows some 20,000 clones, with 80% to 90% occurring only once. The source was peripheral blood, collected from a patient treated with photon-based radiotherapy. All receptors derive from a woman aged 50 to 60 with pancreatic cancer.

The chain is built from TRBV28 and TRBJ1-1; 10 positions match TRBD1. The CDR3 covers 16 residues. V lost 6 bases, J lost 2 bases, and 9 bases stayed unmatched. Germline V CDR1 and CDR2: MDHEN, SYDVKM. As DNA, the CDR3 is TGTGCCAGCAGAACGGGACAGGGGACCTCTAACACTGAAGCTTTCTTT. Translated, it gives CASRTGQGTSNTEAFF.

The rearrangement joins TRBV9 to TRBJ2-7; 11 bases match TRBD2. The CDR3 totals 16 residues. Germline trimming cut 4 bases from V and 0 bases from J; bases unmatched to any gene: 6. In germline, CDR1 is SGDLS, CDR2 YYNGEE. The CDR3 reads CASSTGLADLSYEQYF. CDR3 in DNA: TGTGCCAGCAGCACGGGACTAGCGGACCTCTCCTACGAGCAGTACTTC.

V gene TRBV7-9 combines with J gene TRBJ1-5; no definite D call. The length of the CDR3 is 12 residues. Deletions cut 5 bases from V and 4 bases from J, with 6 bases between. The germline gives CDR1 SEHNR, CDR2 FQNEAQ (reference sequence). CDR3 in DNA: TGTGCCAGCAGCAGCTTAAATCAGCCCCAGCATTTT. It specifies CASSSLNQPQHF.

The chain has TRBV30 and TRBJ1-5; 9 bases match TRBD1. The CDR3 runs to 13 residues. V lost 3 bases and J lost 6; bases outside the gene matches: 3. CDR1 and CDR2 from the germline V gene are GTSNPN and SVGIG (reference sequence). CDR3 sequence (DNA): TGTGCCTGGAGGGGACAGGGCGCTCAGCCCCAGCATTTT. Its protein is CAWRGQGAQPQHF.

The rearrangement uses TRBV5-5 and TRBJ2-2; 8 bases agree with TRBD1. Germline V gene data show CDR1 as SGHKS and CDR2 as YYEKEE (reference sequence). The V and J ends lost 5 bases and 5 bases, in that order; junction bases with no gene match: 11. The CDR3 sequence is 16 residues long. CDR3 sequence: CASRDREILLTGELFF. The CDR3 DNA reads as TGTGCCAGCAGGGACAGGGAGATTTTGTTAACCGGGGAGCTGTTTTTT.

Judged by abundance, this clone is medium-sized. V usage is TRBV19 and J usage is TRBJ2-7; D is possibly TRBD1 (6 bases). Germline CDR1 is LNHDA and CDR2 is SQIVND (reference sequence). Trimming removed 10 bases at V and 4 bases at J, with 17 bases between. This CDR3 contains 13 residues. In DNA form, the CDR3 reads TGTGCCACCGGGGCCGCAGGGGCGTACGAGCAGTACTTC. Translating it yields CATGAAGAYEQYF.

The CDR3 DNA reads TGTGCCAGCAGCGCCCGGTCGGTTCGGTCCGGCTATGGCTACACCTTC. It codes for CASSARSVRSGYGYTF. V is TRBV9 and J is TRBJ1-2; D not certain. The CDR3 runs to 16 residues. Germline CDR1 SGDLS, CDR2 YYNGEE. V lost 3 bases and J 4 bases, leaving 19 bases between the germline ends.

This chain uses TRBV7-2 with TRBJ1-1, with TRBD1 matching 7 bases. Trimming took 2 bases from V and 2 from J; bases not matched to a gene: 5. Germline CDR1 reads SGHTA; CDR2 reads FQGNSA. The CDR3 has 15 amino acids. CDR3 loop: CASSLRGQANTEAFF. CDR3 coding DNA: TGTGCCAGCAGCTTACGAGGACAGGCAAACACTGAAGCTTTCTTT.

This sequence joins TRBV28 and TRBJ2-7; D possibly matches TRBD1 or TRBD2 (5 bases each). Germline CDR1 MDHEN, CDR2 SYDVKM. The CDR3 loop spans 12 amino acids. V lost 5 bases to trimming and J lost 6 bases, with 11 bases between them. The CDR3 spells CASSVGTGEQYF. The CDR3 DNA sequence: TGTGCCAGCAGTGTCGGGACCGGCGAGCAGTACTTC.

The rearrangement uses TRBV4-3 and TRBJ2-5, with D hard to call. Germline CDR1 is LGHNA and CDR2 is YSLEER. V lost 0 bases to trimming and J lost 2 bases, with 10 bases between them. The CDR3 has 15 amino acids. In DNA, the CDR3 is TGCGCCAGCAGCCAAGATCCGGGTCAGCAAGAGACCCAGTACTTC. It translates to CASSQDPGQQETQYF.

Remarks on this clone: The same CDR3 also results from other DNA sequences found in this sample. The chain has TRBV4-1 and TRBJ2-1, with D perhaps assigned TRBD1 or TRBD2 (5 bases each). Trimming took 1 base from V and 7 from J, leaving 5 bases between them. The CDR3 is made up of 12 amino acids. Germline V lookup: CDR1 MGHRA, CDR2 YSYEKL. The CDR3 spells CASSQGGNEQFF. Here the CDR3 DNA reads TGCGCCAGCAGCCAAGGGGGGAATGAGCAGTTCTTC.

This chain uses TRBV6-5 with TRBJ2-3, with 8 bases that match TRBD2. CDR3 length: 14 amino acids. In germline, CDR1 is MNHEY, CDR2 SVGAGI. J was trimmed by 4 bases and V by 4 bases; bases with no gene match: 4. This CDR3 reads CASSWQREPDTQYF. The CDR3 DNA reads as TGTGCCAGCAGTTGGCAGCGGGAGCCAGATACGCAGTATTTT.

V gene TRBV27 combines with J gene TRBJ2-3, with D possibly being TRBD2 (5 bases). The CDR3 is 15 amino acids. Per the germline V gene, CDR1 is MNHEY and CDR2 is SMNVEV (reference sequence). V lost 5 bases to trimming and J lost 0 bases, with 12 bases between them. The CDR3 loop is CASSRYRGSTDTQYF. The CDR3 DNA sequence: TGTGCCAGCAGTCGCTATCGCGGGAGCACAGATACGCAGTATTTT.

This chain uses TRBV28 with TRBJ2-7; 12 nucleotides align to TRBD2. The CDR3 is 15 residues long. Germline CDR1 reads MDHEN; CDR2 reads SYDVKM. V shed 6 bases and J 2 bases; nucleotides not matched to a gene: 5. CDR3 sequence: CASSPRLAGAYEQYF. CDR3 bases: TGTGCCAGCAGCCCTAGACTAGCGGGAGCCTACGAGCAGTACTTC.

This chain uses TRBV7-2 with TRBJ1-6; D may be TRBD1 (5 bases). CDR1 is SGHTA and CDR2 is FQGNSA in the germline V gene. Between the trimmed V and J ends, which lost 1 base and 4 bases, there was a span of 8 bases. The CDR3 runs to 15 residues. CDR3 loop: CASSLGGTYNSPLHF. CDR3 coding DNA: TGTGCCAGCAGCTTAGGGGGGACGTATAATTCACCCCTCCACTTT.

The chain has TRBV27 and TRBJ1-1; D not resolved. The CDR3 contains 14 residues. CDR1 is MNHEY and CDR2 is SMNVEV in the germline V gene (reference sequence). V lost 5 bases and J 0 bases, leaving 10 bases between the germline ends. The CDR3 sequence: CASSPLFMNTEAFF. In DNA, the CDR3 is TGTGCCAGCAGTCCCCTTTTCATGAACACTGAAGCTTTCTTT.

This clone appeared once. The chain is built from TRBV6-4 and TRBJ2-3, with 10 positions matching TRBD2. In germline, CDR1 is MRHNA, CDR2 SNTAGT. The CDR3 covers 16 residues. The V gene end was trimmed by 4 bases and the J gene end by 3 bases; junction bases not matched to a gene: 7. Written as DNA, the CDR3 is TGTGCCAGCAGTGTCGAACTAGCGGGATCGACAGATACGCAGTATTTT. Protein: CASSVELAGSTDTQYF.

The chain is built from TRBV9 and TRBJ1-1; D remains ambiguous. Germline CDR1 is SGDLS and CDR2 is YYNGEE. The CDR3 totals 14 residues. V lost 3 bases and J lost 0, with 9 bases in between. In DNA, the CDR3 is TGTGCCAGCAGCGGGATTCGGTTGAACACTGAAGCTTTCTTT. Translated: CASSGIRLNTEAFF.

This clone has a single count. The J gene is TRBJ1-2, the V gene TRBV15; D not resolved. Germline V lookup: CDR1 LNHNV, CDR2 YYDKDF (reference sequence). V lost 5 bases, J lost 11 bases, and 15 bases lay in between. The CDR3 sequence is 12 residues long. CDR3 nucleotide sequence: TGTGCCACCAGCCGGGCTTCGGATTGGTACACCTTC. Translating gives CATSRASDWYTF.

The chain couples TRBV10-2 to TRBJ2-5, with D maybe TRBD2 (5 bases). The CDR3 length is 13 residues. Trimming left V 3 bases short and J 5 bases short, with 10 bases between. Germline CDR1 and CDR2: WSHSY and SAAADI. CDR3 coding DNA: TGCGCCAGCAGTGACCTCGGGGAGGAGACCCAGTACTTC. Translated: CASSDLGEETQYF.